The rows below give T cell receptor beta chains drawn from one sample of a study of T cell clones after liver transplantation. This table comes from immunoSEQ multiplex PCR, and its TCRdb copy is limited to in-frame clones, with some not included. The sample lists roughly 18,000 clones, over 75% seen once, with roughly 13% in the top ten. Here the sequenced sample was CD8+ T cells from blood, taken approximately 45 months after liver transplant. These receptors were taken from a human patient who received a liver transplant. Some T cells may arise from the graft donor. Both conserved end residues are part of each CDR3. Each record gives: J gene, D gene, V gene, clone size, CDR3 protein, CDR3 DNA. The D gene is left open where the match is weak. Only some rows state a clone size, as once, few, many or a class for expanded clones.

J: TRBJ2-7
D: .
V: TRBV11-2
size: .
CDR3: CASSLWRTGYEQYF
DNA: TGTGCCAGCAGCTTATGGAGGACGGGCTACGAGCAGTACTTC

J: TRBJ2-7
D: .
V: TRBV11-2
size: large
CDR3: CASSSVWEQYF
DNA: TGTGCCAGCAGCTCGGTATGGGAGCAGTACTTC

J: TRBJ1-3
D: .
V: TRBV11-2
size: .
CDR3: CASSPGVSGNTIYF
DNA: TGTGCCAGCAGCCCAGGGGTGTCTGGAAACACCATATATTTT

J: TRBJ1-2
D: .
V: TRBV7-9
size: .
CDR3: CASSLAENYGYTF
DNA: TGTGCCAGCAGCTTAGCCGAGAACTATGGCTACACCTTC

J: TRBJ2-6
D: .
V: TRBV7-9
size: .
CDR3: CASSHPISGANVLTF
DNA: TGTGCCAGCAGCCACCCAATCTCTGGGGCCAACGTCCTGACTTTC

J: TRBJ2-5
D: TRBD1
V: TRBV27
size: .
CDR3: CASSFTGEGEQETQYF
DNA: TGTGCCAGCAGTTTCACAGGGGAAGGAGAGCAAGAGACCCAGTACTTC

J: TRBJ1-5
D: .
V: TRBV28
size: .
CDR3: CASSLGAVNNQPQHF
DNA: TGTGCCAGCAGTTTAGGGGCAGTGAATAATCAGCCCCAGCATTTT

J: TRBJ2-7
D: TRBD2
V: TRBV5-4
size: .
CDR3: CASSFTSGRREQYF
DNA: TGTGCCAGCAGCTTCACTAGCGGGAGGCGCGAGCAGTACTTC

J: TRBJ1-2
D: .
V: TRBV14
size: once
CDR3: CASSFFAFYGYTF
DNA: TGTGCCAGCAGCTTTTTCGCCTTTTATGGCTACACCTTC

J: TRBJ1-2
D: .
V: TRBV29-1
size: .
CDR3: CTAGHSYGYTF
DNA: TGCACCGCCGGCCACAGCTATGGCTACACCTTC

J: TRBJ1-2
D: .
V: TRBV28
size: .
CDR3: CASSFLRGNYGYTF
DNA: TGTGCCAGCAGTTTCCTGCGGGGGAACTATGGCTACACCTTC

J: TRBJ2-7
D: .
V: TRBV4-1
size: .
CDR3: CASSTESEQYF
DNA: TGCGCCAGCAGCACAGAATCCGAGCAGTACTTC

J: TRBJ2-1
D: .
V: TRBV19
size: few
CDR3: CASTSGLVNEQFF
DNA: TGTGCCAGTACCTCCGGTCTGGTGAATGAGCAGTTCTTC

J: TRBJ2-1
D: TRBD2
V: TRBV12-5
size: .
CDR3: CARASGIDEQFF
DNA: TGTGCTAGGGCTAGCGGGATAGATGAGCAGTTCTTC

J: TRBJ2-7
D: .
V: TRBV13
size: .
CDR3: CASSYQARGSYEQYF
DNA: TGTGCCAGCAGCTACCAAGCCAGGGGCTCCTACGAGCAGTACTTC

J: TRBJ1-1
D: .
V: TRBV29-1
size: .
CDR3: CSILKGNTEAFF
DNA: TGCAGCATTCTAAAGGGGAACACTGAAGCTTTCTTT

J: TRBJ1-2
D: .
V: TRBV4-3
size: .
CDR3: CASSVREGMGYGYTF
DNA: TGCGCCAGCAGCGTGAGGGAGGGAATGGGCTATGGCTACACCTTC

J: TRBJ1-1
D: .
V: TRBV11-2
size: .
CDR3: CASSLAWGVMNTEAFF
DNA: TGTGCCAGCAGCTTAGCTTGGGGGGTGATGAACACTGAAGCTTTCTTT

J: TRBJ1-2
D: .
V: TRBV7-9
size: .
CDR3: CASSLDYGGLNYGYTF
DNA: TGTGCCAGCAGCTTAGATTACGGGGGGCTTAACTATGGCTACACCTTC

J: TRBJ2-5
D: TRBD2
V: TRBV19
size: .
CDR3: CASQYAFGGGRTQYF
DNA: TGTGCCAGCCAGTACGCTTTCGGGGGAGGGAGGACCCAGTACTTC

J: TRBJ2-7
D: TRBD2
V: TRBV7-9
size: .
CDR3: CASSSPAGASGDSYEQYF
DNA: TGTGCCAGCAGCTCCCCAGCGGGGGCTAGCGGAGACTCCTACGAGCAGTACTTC

J: TRBJ1-1
D: .
V: TRBV4-1
size: .
CDR3: CASSHWTDSPNTEAFF
DNA: TGCGCCAGCAGCCATTGGACGGATTCGCCGAACACTGAAGCTTTCTTT

J: TRBJ1-1
D: .
V: TRBV15
size: .
CDR3: CATSRGSEGTEAFF
DNA: TGTGCCACCAGCAGGGGCAGTGAGGGCACTGAAGCTTTCTTT

J: TRBJ2-1
D: .
V: TRBV4-1
size: .
CDR3: CASSQEMRRDEQFF
DNA: TGCGCCAGCAGCCAAGAAATGCGGCGCGATGAGCAGTTCTTC

J: TRBJ1-5
D: .
V: TRBV6-1
size: .
CDR3: CASSEEYVRRLDSNQPQHF
DNA: TGTGCCAGCAGTGAAGAGTATGTGAGGCGATTAGACAGCAATCAGCCCCAGCATTTT

J: TRBJ2-7
D: .
V: TRBV18
size: .
CDR3: CASSPAGNSYEQYF
DNA: TGTGCCAGCTCCCCCGCAGGCAACTCCTACGAGCAGTACTTC

J: TRBJ2-3
D: TRBD2
V: TRBV7-6
size: .
CDR3: CASSLQLAGATDTQYF
DNA: TGTGCCAGCAGCTTACAGCTAGCGGGAGCCACAGATACGCAGTATTTT

J: TRBJ2-4
D: .
V: TRBV13
size: .
CDR3: CASSKTVVTKNIQYF
DNA: TGTGCCAGCAGCAAGACAGTTGTAACCAAAAACATTCAGTACTTC

J: TRBJ2-5
D: .
V: TRBV11-2
size: .
CDR3: CASSLVASLQETQYF
DNA: TGTGCCAGCAGCTTAGTGGCATCGTTACAAGAGACCCAGTACTTC

J: TRBJ2-7
D: .
V: TRBV5-1
size: .
CDR3: CASSLDSDSVTYEQYF
DNA: TGCGCCAGCAGCTTGGATTCTGACAGCGTAACCTACGAGCAGTACTTC

J: TRBJ1-1
D: .
V: TRBV29-1
size: .
CDR3: CSVPGNTEAFF
DNA: TGCAGCGTTCCAGGGAACACTGAAGCTTTCTTT

J: TRBJ2-7
D: TRBD1
V: TRBV5-6
size: .
CDR3: CASSWGTGAYEQYF
DNA: TGTGCCAGCAGCTGGGGGACAGGAGCCTACGAGCAGTACTTC

J: TRBJ2-2
D: TRBD2
V: TRBV25-1
size: .
CDR3: CASSEYRLAGGNTGELFF
DNA: TGTGCCAGCAGTGAATATCGGCTAGCGGGAGGGAACACCGGGGAGCTGTTTTTT

J: TRBJ2-1
D: .
V: TRBV6-6
size: .
CDR3: CASSYSTSNEQFF
DNA: TGTGCCAGCAGTTACTCGACCAGTAATGAGCAGTTCTTC

J: TRBJ2-1
D: TRBD2
V: TRBV28
size: .
CDR3: CATLSGRRNNEQFF
DNA: TGTGCCACCTTGAGCGGGAGGAGGAACAATGAGCAGTTCTTC

J: TRBJ2-7
D: TRBD2
V: TRBV29-1
size: .
CDR3: CSATAGVSYEQYF
DNA: TGCAGCGCCACAGCGGGAGTTTCCTACGAGCAGTACTTC

J: TRBJ2-1
D: .
V: TRBV11-3
size: .
CDR3: CASSLAGIQGYNEQFF
DNA: TGTGCCAGCAGCTTAGCTGGGATTCAAGGCTACAATGAGCAGTTCTTC

J: TRBJ2-1
D: .
V: TRBV19
size: .
CDR3: CASRTGLLHNEQFF
DNA: TGTGCCAGTAGAACAGGGTTGTTGCACAATGAGCAGTTCTTC

J: TRBJ1-4
D: .
V: TRBV12-5
size: .
CDR3: CASGLPTPRHSLNEKLFF
DNA: TGTGCTAGTGGTTTGCCTACGCCCCGACACTCGCTCAATGAAAAACTGTTTTTT

J: TRBJ2-7
D: TRBD2
V: TRBV20-1
size: .
CDR3: CSADRDYRIF
DNA: TGCAGTGCGGACCGGGACTACCGAATCTTC